These T cell receptor beta chains were read from a single sample in a study of identical twins. MiXCR was run by TCRdb on the 5' RACE reads, yielding one entry per CDR3 protein. The table records some 690,000 distinct CDR3 sequences, less than 25% of them present only once. The same sample was also studied in work on T cells expressing NK-cell markers.

Specimen: PBMCs. Receptors were obtained from a woman aged 18 to 35 in good health. The CDR3 runs from the conserved cysteine through the conserved F or W. D genes are given only for firm matches. Expanded clones are given a class, and other clones once, few, many or no size at all.

few TRBJ1-1 TRBV4-1 - TGCGCCAGCAGCCTCCCCCCCTCTCTAACGAACACTGAAGCTTTCTTT CASSLPPSLTNTEAFF
- TRBJ1-2 TRBV6-1 - TGTGCCAGCAGTGAAAACAGAGGCTACACCTTC CASSENRGYTF
once TRBJ2-7 TRBV14 - TGTGCCAGCAGCCAGGGGGTCTACGACTACGAGCAGTACTTC CASSQGVYDYEQYF
few TRBJ1-2 TRBV4-3 - TGCGCCAGCAGCCAAGATGAGACAGCTAACTATGGCTACACCTTC CASSQDETANYGYTF
- TRBJ2-3 TRBV7-3 - TGTGCCAGCAGCCTAGATTCCCCCCCAGATACGCAGTATTTT CASSLDSPPDTQYF
few TRBJ2-7 TRBV11-2 TRBD1 TGTGCCAGCAGCTCTTCTGTAATAGGCAGGGGGCGCGGCAACGAGCAGTACTTC CASSSSVIGRGRGNEQYF
many TRBJ2-2 TRBV9 - TGTGCCAGCAGCGTAGGGGGCACCGGGGAGCTGTTTTTT CASSVGGTGELFF
- TRBJ2-3 TRBV7-2 - TGTGCCAGCAGCCCAAACTCCGGAGATACGCAGTATTTT CASSPNSGDTQYF
- TRBJ1-2 TRBV27 - TGTGCCAGCAGTTTAAGGGGGTGGGGAGGCTACACCTTC CASSLRGWGGYTF
few TRBJ2-1 TRBV6-5 TRBD2 TGTGCCAGCAGTTACTCGCGGCGGGAGGGTTACAATGAGCAGTTCTTC CASSYSRREGYNEQFF
few TRBJ2-7 TRBV24-1 - TGTGCCACCAGTGACCTTCAGGGACAGCAGTACTTC CATSDLQGQQYF
once TRBJ2-3 TRBV6-5 TRBD2 TGTGCCAGCAGTTACTCGGGGAGCGGGACTTTCACTAGCACAGATACGCAGTATTTT CASSYSGSGTFTSTDTQYF
- TRBJ1-1 TRBV29-1 - TGCAGCGTCGCCTTCACTGAAGCTTTCTTT CSVAFTEAFF
- TRBJ2-3 TRBV12-3/TRBV12-4 - TGTGCCAGCAGTCCGATAGCAGACACAGATACGCAGTATTTT CASSPIADTDTQYF